A single sample gave rise to the 11 T cell receptor beta chains below, sequenced in a study of blood T cell repertoires in COVID-19. TCRdb keeps only in-frame clones here, not all; method: immunoSEQ multiplex PCR. This table holds hundreds of thousands of clones, about 83% found once. The specimen sequenced was peripheral blood. The receptors shown here come from a woman in her twenties or thirties with COVID-19, enrolled during active disease.

The chain uses TRBV27 and TRBJ2-1; 7 bases match TRBD2. The CDR3 consists of 17 residues. The junction had 10 bases not matched to a gene; V was cut back by 0 bases and J by 5 bases. In germline, CDR1 is MNHEY, CDR2 SMNVEV (reference sequence). The chain's CDR3 is CASSLSDFRDYNNEQFF. In DNA form, the CDR3 reads TGTGCCAGCAGTTTATCAGATTTCCGGGACTATAACAATGAGCAGTTCTTC.

In its sample, this clone was seen a few times. V and J are TRBV7-3 and TRBJ2-2, with D hard to call. The CDR3 has 15 residues. Germline assignment: CDR1 SGHTA and CDR2 FQGTGA. V shed 2 bases and J shed 0 bases, with 7 bases lying between them. DNA of the CDR3: TGTGCCAGCAGCTTAGAGGCCGCGAACACCGGGGAGCTGTTTTTT. Translated, it gives CASSLEAANTGELFF.

The chain links TRBV5-4 to TRBJ2-3; the D gene is possibly TRBD2 (6 bases). From germline, CDR1 is SGHNT and CDR2 YYREEE (reference sequence). Trimming cost V 3 bases and J 0 bases, with 17 bases left between them. The CDR3 runs 17 residues. CDR3 sequence (DNA): TGTGCCAGCAGCTGGGGGGTCGGCAGATTAAGCACAGATACGCAGTATTTT. This sequence encodes CASSWGVGRLSTDTQYF.

The chain recombines TRBV15 with TRBJ1-5, with D maybe TRBD1 (5 bases). The CDR3 extends over 18 amino acids. Germline V lookup: CDR1 LNHNV, CDR2 YYDKDF (reference sequence). V was pared by 1 base and J by 1 base, with 17 bases between. The CDR3 DNA reads as TGTGCCACCAGCAGAGTCGTCGGAGCAGGGCCAAGCAATCAGCCCCAGCATTTT. Translated, it gives CATSRVVGAGPSNQPQHF.

This clone was seen a handful of times. The J gene is TRBJ1-6, the V gene TRBV28; the D gene is possibly TRBD1 (6 bases). V shed 6 bases and J shed 4 bases, with 16 bases lying between them. Germline CDR1 is MDHEN and CDR2 is SYDVKM. The CDR3 sequence is 16 residues long. The CDR3, as DNA: TGTGCCAGCAGCCCACCGGGGGGGGCTTATAATTCACCCCTCCACTTT. Its protein product is CASSPPGGAYNSPLHF.

This clone was recorded a few times. The chain combines TRBV7-9 with TRBJ1-1; D is undetermined. Germline lookup yields CDR1 SEHNR and CDR2 FQNEAQ (reference sequence). This CDR3 region has 13 residues. V lost 4 bases, J lost 11 bases, and 17 bases lay in between. Here the CDR3 reads CASSSGGPPRAFF. In DNA form, the CDR3 reads TGTGCCAGCAGCTCAGGCGGGCCCCCGAGGGCTTTCTTT.

This clone appeared once. This chain joins TRBV6-5 and TRBJ2-5; 10 nucleotides match TRBD2. V lost 3 bases and J lost 1; bases outside the gene matches: 5. Looked up from germline, CDR1 is MNHEY and CDR2 is SVGAGI. This CDR3 has 16 amino acids. CDR3 nucleotides: TGTGCCAGCAGTTATAGGACTAGCGGAACCCAAGAGACCCAGTACTTC. It codes for CASSYRTSGTQETQYF.

The V and J genes are TRBV15 and TRBJ1-2; D is uncertain. Trimming removed 0 bases at V and 6 bases at J, with 11 bases between. This CDR3 contains 14 residues. Germline lookup yields CDR1 LNHNV and CDR2 YYDKDF (reference sequence). The CDR3 spells CATSREGSSDGYTF. CDR3 nucleotide sequence: TGTGCCACCAGCAGAGAGGGGAGCTCTGATGGCTACACCTTC.

This clone showed up just a few times. The rearrangement uses TRBV6-2 or TRBV6-3 and TRBJ2-7, with TRBD1 matching 7 bases. Per the germline V gene, CDR1 is MNHEY and CDR2 is SVGEGT. This CDR3 spans 13 amino acids. The V and J ends lost 6 bases and 12 bases, in that order; junction bases with no gene match: 14. CDR3 sequence (DNA): TGTGCCAGCAGCCCGGGACAGCCCCCGTCTGTGTACTTC. The encoded protein is CASSPGQPPSVYF.

The gene calls are TRBV27 and TRBJ2-7; 7 nucleotides match TRBD2. V lost 6 bases, J lost 6 bases, and 5 bases stayed unmatched. The CDR3 has 12 amino acids. Germline lookup yields CDR1 MNHEY and CDR2 SMNVEV (reference sequence). The CDR3 nucleotides are TGTGCCAGCAGATTTGGGAGGGGCGAGCAGTACTTC. Encoded protein: CASRFGRGEQYF.

The chain combines TRBV5-4 with TRBJ1-2; a possible D gene is TRBD1 (6 bases). Per the germline V gene, CDR1 is SGHNT and CDR2 is YYREEE (reference sequence). V was pared by 4 bases and J by 4 bases, with 11 bases between. The CDR3 loop spans 13 amino acids. This CDR3 is CASSQDSPYGYTF. DNA of the CDR3: TGTGCCAGCAGCCAGGACAGTCCCTATGGCTACACCTTC.